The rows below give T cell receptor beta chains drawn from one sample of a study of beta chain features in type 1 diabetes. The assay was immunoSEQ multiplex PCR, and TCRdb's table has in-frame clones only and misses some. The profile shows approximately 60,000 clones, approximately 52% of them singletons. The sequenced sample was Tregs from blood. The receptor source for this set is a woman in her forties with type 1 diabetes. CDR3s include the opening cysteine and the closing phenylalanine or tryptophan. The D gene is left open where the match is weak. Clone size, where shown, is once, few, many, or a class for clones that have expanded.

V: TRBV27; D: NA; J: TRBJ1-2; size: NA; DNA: TGTGCCACCCGAGACCCACCGACTGCCAACTATGGCTACACCTTC; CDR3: CATRDPPTANYGYTF
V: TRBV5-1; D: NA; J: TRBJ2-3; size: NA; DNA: TGCGCCAGCAGCTTGTCGACAGCCGACCTCACAGATACGCAGTATTTT; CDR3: CASSLSTADLTDTQYF
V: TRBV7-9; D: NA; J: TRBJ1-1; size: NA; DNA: TGTGCCAGCAGCTTACAGGGATTGGAGACTGAAGCTTTCTTT; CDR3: CASSLQGLETEAFF
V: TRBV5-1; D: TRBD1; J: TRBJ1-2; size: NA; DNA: TGCGCCACCACAGGGGACGGGTATGGCTACACCTTC; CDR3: CATTGDGYGYTF
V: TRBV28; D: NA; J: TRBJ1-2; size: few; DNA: TGTGCCAGCAGTTTCAAAAGGGGAGGATATGGCTACACCTTC; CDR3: CASSFKRGGYGYTF
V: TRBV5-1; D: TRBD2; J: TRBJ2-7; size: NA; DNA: TGCGCCAGCAGCCCGGTAGGGACTAGCGAGCAGTACTTC; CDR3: CASSPVGTSEQYF
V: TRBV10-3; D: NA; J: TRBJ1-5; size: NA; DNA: TGTGCCATCAGTCCCAACCGGGGGGCCGGTAATCAGCCCCAGCATTTT; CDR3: CAISPNRGAGNQPQHF
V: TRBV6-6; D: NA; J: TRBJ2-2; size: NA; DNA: TGTGCCGGCAGTCGCTCCGGACTTTCGAACACCGGGGAGCTGTTTTTT; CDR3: CAGSRSGLSNTGELFF
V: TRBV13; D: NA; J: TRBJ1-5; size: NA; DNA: TGTGCCAGCAGCTTAAGGGCGGGGGGGAGTCAGCCCCAGCATTTT; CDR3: CASSLRAGGSQPQHF
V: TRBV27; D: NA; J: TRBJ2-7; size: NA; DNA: TGTGCCAGCAGTCCTCTGGGGAGCTACGAGCAGTACTTC; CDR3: CASSPLGSYEQYF
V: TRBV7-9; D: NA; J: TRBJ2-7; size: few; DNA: TGTGCCAGCTCTTTGGCGGACGAGCAGTACTTC; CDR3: CASSLADEQYF
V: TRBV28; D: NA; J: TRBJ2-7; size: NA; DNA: TGTGCCAGCAGTTTGAGCTCCTACGAGCAGTACTTC; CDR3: CASSLSSYEQYF
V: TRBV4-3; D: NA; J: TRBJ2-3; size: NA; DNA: TGCGCCAGCAGCCAAGATTTAGTCTTCGAGGCAGATACGCAGTATTTT; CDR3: CASSQDLVFEADTQYF
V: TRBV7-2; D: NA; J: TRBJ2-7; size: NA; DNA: TGTGCCAGCGCACCTGACAGAAATTCCTACGAGCAGTACTTC; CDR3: CASAPDRNSYEQYF
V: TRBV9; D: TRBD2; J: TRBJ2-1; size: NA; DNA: TGTGCCAGCAGCGTAGGAGGGACTAGCGGGAGTTATGAGCAGTTCTTC; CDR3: CASSVGGTSGSYEQFF
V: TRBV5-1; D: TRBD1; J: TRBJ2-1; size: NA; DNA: TGCGCCAGCAGCTTGAGGGGACAGGGGGGCAATGAGCAGTTCTTC; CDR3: CASSLRGQGGNEQFF
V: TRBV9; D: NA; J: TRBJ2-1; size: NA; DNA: TGTGCCAGCAGCCCGCGAGGGGGGGGGCAGGGTAACAATGAGCAGTTCTTC; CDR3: CASSPRGGGQGNNEQFF
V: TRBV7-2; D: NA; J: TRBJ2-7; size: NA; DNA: TGTGCCTCCGAGGATTCCTACGAGCAGTACTTC; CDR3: CASEDSYEQYF
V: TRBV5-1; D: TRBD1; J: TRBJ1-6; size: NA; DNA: TGCGCCAGCAGCGCGTCGACCGGACAGGGTGCCGGGGGTTCACCCCTCCACTTT; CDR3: CASSASTGQGAGGSPLHF
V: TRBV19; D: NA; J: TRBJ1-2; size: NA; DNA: TGTGCCAGTAGTCCAGGGTCCTATGGCTACACCTTC; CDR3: CASSPGSYGYTF
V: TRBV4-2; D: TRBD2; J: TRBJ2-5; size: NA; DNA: TGTGCCAGCAGCCAACAGACTAGCCGGGTGGGGACCCAGTACTTC; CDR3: CASSQQTSRVGTQYF
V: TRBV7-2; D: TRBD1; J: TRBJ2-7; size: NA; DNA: TGTGCCAGCAGCGCTGGGACAGGGGGAACCGAGCAGTACTTC; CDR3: CASSAGTGGTEQYF
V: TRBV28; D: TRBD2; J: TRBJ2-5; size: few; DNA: TGTGCCAGCAGCCCAAGATCAGGGCTAGCGGGAGGGGAGGAGACCCAGTACTTC; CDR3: CASSPRSGLAGGEETQYF
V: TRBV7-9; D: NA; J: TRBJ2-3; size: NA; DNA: TGTGCCAGCAGCTCCGTGCGGATTAGCACAGATACGCAGTATTTT; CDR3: CASSSVRISTDTQYF
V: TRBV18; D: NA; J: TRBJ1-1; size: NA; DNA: TGTGCCACCATTGAGGGGACTTCTGAAGCTTTCTTT; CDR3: CATIEGTSEAFF
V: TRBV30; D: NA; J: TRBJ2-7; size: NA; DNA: TGTGCCTGGGAGGGGGGACAGCCCTACGAGCAGTACTTC; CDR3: CAWEGGQPYEQYF
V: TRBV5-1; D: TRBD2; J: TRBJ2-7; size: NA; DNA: TGCGCCAGCAGCTTGGGGGGCCCTAGCGGGGTTTACGAGCAGTACTTC; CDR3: CASSLGGPSGVYEQYF
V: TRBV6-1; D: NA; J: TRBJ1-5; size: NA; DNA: TGTGCCAGCAGTGGTGGGGCACAGCTATTTAGCAATCAGCCCCAGCATTTT; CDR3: CASSGGAQLFSNQPQHF
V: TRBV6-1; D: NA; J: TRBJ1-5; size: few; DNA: TGTGCCAGCAGTGAAGCTTGGCAGAGCAATCAGCCCCAGCATTTT; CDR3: CASSEAWQSNQPQHF
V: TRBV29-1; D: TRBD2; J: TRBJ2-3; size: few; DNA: TGCAGCGTTGAAGATCGGTCACTAGCGGGGAGCACAGATACGCAGTATTTT; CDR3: CSVEDRSLAGSTDTQYF
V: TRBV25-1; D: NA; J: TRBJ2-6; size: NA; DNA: TGTGCCAGCAGTGATCCCAGGGTTGCCAACGTCCTGACTTTC; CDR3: CASSDPRVANVLTF
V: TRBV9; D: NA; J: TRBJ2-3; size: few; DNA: TGTGCCAGCAGCGTAGACGGCGGCTCCCGGACTTACCTAGATACGCAGTATTTT; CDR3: CASSVDGGSRTYLDTQYF
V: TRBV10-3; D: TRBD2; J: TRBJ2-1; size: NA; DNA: TGTGCCATCAGTGATCGAGCGGGGGTCACCTACAATGAGCAGTTCTTC; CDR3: CAISDRAGVTYNEQFF
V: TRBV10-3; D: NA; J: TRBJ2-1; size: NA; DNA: TGTGCCATCAGGGAGACAGCCAACAATGAGCAGTTCTTC; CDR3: CAIRETANNEQFF
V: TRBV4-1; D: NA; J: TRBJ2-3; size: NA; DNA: TGCGCCAGCAGCCAAGGCCTAACGCAGTATTTT; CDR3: CASSQGLTQYF
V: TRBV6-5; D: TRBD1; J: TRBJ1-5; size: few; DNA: TGTGCCAGCAGACTGACAGGGTCCAATCAGCCCCAGCATTTT; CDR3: CASRLTGSNQPQHF
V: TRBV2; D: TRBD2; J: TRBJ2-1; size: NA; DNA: TGTGCCAGCAGAGCGGGGGGGCATAAGAATGAGCAGTTCTTC; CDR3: CASRAGGHKNEQFF
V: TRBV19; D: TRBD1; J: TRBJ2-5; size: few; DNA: TGTGCCAGTAGTCCCGGACAGGGGCAGCAAGAGACCCAGTACTTC; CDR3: CASSPGQGQQETQYF
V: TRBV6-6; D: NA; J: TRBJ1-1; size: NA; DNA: TGTGCCAGCACCATAGTCAGGGTAGGAGCTTTCTTT; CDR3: CASTIVRVGAFF
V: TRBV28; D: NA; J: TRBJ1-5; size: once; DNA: TGTGCCAGCAGTCCCTACTTAAATCAGCCCCAGCATTTT; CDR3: CASSPYLNQPQHF
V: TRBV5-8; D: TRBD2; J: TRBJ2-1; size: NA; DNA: TGTGCCAGCAGACCGGGACTAGCCTACAATGAGCAGTTCTTC; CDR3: CASRPGLAYNEQFF
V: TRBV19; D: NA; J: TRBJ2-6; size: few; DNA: TGTGCCAGTAGCCTACAGGGTTCTGGGGCCAACGTCCTGACTTTC; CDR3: CASSLQGSGANVLTF
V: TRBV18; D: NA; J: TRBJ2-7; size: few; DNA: TGTGCCAGCTCACCGAGGAGGGAAGACGAGCAGTACTTC; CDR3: CASSPRREDEQYF
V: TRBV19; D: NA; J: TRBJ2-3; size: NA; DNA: TGTGCCAGTAGGGTGGGGACTGATACGCAGTATTTT; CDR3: CASRVGTDTQYF
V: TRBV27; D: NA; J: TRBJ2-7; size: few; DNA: TGTGCCAGCACATCTCAGCTGAGGATCCACGAGCAGTACTTC; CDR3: CASTSQLRIHEQYF
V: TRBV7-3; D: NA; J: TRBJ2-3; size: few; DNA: TGTGCCAGCAGCTTCGGAGGGGCCCGCACAGATACGCAGTATTTT; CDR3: CASSFGGARTDTQYF
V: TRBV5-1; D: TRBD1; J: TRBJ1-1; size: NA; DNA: TGCGCCAGCAGCTCTCAGGGGGCGAACACTGAAGCTTTCTTT; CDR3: CASSSQGANTEAFF
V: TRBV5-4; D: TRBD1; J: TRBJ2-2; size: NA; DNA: TGTGCCAGCAGCCACCGGGACAGGGGGCCCACCGGGGAGCTGTTTTTT; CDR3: CASSHRDRGPTGELFF
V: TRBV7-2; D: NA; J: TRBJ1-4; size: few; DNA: TGTGCCAGCAGCTTACAGACAGCCTTAAATGAAAAACTGTTTTTT; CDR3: CASSLQTALNEKLFF